The T cell receptor beta chain described here comes from a study of T-cell reconstitution after alpha-beta-depleted transplantation in children (dated by TCRdb to 2016 to 2017). With respect to the entire study: Using TCR repertoire profiling, the study quantitatively followed how T-cell immune reconstitution unfolded in children after TCRalphabeta/CD19-depleted allogeneic hematopoietic cell transplantation.

Concerning this clonotype: The antigen it recognizes is unknown. No base quality values were provided; no much bigger clone lies one nucleotide off.

Library creation used PCR. Sequencing instrument: Illumina HiSeq 2500. TCR libraries were prepared with molecular barcoding, using unique molecular identifiers to normalize TCRbeta repertoire quantification. TCRdb itself trimmed the public reads at Q25 with fastp, ran MiXCR and retained productive beta chains. Under each unique CDR3 protein, matching rows form one entry showing the most common genes and DNA. This sample lists 60,000 to 80,000 distinct CDR3 sequences; 6% to 8.5% were detected once. Clones ranked in the top ten supply approximately 2.4% of the sample. This TCR derives from a human donor who donated a stem cell graft to a child with acute lymphoblastic leukemia. The sample consisted of PBMCs from the stem cell graft donor, taken from the stem cell graft.

The CDR3 is CASKTGETQYF. The nucleotides are TGTGCCAGCAAAACGGGGGAGACCCAGTACTTC. Recombination connected TRBV6-5 to TRBJ2-5, with TRBD2 perhaps the D gene, on 5 matching bases. Counted from cysteine to phenylalanine, this CDR3 has 11 amino acids. The kept DNA is CDR3 alone, 33 bases in frame from the first base. V and J are truncated by 7 bases and 5 bases respectively, leaving an intervening sequence of 8 bases. Looking up the germline V gene yields CDR1 MNHEY and CDR2 SVGAGI.